These 25 T cell receptor beta chains were all obtained from the same sample, sequenced in a study of neurological immune-mediated disorders. MiXCR was run by TCRdb on the 5' RACE reads, yielding one entry per CDR3 protein. Here the sample spans roughly 100,000 distinct CDR3 sequences, roughly 3.5% being singletons. Sequencing was done on a sample of PBMCs. Receptor source: a woman younger than 30 with multiple sclerosis.

This clonotype was detected only a few times. With a much larger clone just one base away, this may be a read error. This chain connects TRBV5-1 to TRBJ2-5; possibly TRBD1 for D (7 bases). Germline CDR1 SGHRS, CDR2 YFSETQ. The CDR3 loop spans 14 amino acids. CDR3 sequence reads: CASSPRQGGENQYF. The DNA of the CDR3 is TGCGCCAGCAGCCCGAGACAGGGCGGGGAGAACCAGTACTTC.

In its sample, this clonotype was seen many times. The chain joins TRBV6-5 to TRBJ2-7, with D possibly being TRBD1 (5 bases). Trimming took 3 bases from V and 2 from J, leaving 17 bases between them. There are 16 residues in the CDR3. Germline-derived CDR1 and CDR2 are MNHEY and SVGAGI. CDR3: CASSYRDSQATYEQYF. The CDR3 DNA is TGTGCCAGCAGTTATCGAGACAGCCAGGCGACCTACGAGCAGTACTTC.

This clonotype has at least ten counts. The J gene is TRBJ2-5, the V gene TRBV4-1; D may be TRBD1 (5 bases). Germline-derived CDR1 and CDR2 are MGHRA and YSYEKL. V lost 4 bases and J lost 5, with 11 bases in between. There are 13 residues in the CDR3. The CDR3 nucleotides read TGCGCCAGCAGCCGCCTCAACAGGGAGACCCAGTACTTC. This codes for CASSRLNRETQYF.

This clonotype showed up many times. This chain joins TRBV5-1 and TRBJ2-2; D might be TRBD1 (7 bases). CDR3 size: 16 residues. Germline V gene lookup returns CDR1 SGHRS and CDR2 YFSETQ. V lost 1 base and J lost 2, with 12 bases in between. This CDR3 is CASSLSGGPNTGELFF. The CDR3 region has the DNA TGCGCCAGCAGCTTGTCAGGGGGGCCTAACACCGGGGAGCTGTTTTTT.

The sample holds many counts of this clonotype. This sequence joins TRBV12-3 or TRBV12-4 and TRBJ2-7; D is uncertain. Trimming removed 4 bases at V and 1 base at J, with 5 bases between. This CDR3 contains 12 residues. CDR3 DNA: TGTGCCAGCAGTTCCGAGTCCTACGAGCAGTACTTC. Its protein product is CASSSESYEQYF.

The sample holds a few counts of this clonotype. The J gene is TRBJ2-3, the V gene TRBV9; the D is unclear. V lost 4 bases and J 6 bases, leaving 12 bases between the germline ends. The CDR3 covers 13 residues. Germline-derived CDR1 and CDR2 are SGDLS and YYNGEE. This chain's CDR3 is CASSPTLRDTQYF. In DNA, the CDR3 is TGTGCCAGCAGCCCAACACTCCGGGATACGCAGTATTTT. Full variable domain (remainder filled in from reference TRBV9 and TRBJ2-3): DSGVTQTPKHLITATGQRVTLRCSPRSGDLSVYWYQQSLDQGLQFLIQYYNGEERAKGNILERFSAQQFPDLHSELNLSSLELGDSALYFCASSPTLRDTQYFGPGTRLTVL.

This clonotype was seen at least ten times. V is TRBV7-2 and J is TRBJ1-5; 7 bases align to TRBD1. The V segment lost 1 base and the J segment 2 bases; nucleotides outside the gene matches: 5. Germline CDR1 SGHTA, CDR2 FQGNSA. The CDR3 has 16 amino acids. In DNA, the CDR3 is TGTGCCAGCAGCTTAGGTCCTGGACAGGGCAATCAGCCCCAGCATTTT. Translated: CASSLGPGQGNQPQHF. Variable domain in full (rest from reference TRBV7-2 and TRBJ1-5): GAGVSQSPSNKVTEKGKDVELRCDPISGHTALYWYRQSLGQGLEFLIYFQGNSAPDKSGLPSDRFSAERTGGSVSTLTIQRTQQEDSAVYLCASSLGPGQGNQPQHFGDGTRLSIL.

At least ten counts were recorded for this clonotype. The J gene is TRBJ1-5, the V gene TRBV4-1; D ambiguous. V was pared by 2 bases and J by 3 bases, with 8 bases between. The CDR3 length is 14 residues. Germline V gene lookup returns CDR1 MGHRA and CDR2 YSYEKL. The CDR3 coding sequence is TGCGCCAGCAGCCAATTCTGGTACAATCAGCCCCAGCATTTT. Translated: CASSQFWYNQPQHF.

This clonotype has ten or more counts. The J gene is TRBJ2-7, the V gene TRBV28, with D uncertain. V was pared by 4 bases and J by 3 bases, with 13 bases between. Germline CDR1 MDHEN, CDR2 SYDVKM. The CDR3 totals 14 residues. Here the CDR3 reads CASSSRQIFYEQYF. DNA for the CDR3: TGTGCCAGCAGTTCAAGACAAATCTTCTACGAGCAGTACTTC.

This clonotype was detected many times. This chain connects TRBV3-1 to TRBJ1-2; D is ambiguous. The CDR3 runs 13 residues. Germline V gene data show CDR1 as LGHDT and CDR2 as YNNKEL (reference sequence). V was shortened by 2 bases and J by 6 bases, with 10 bases between the two germline ends. The CDR3 region has the DNA TGTGCCAGCAGCCAAAGAACATCGGATGGCTACACCTTC. This gives the protein CASSQRTSDGYTF.

In its sample, this clonotype was seen many times. V usage is TRBV7-3 and J usage is TRBJ2-2, with TRBD2 identical over 8 bases. This CDR3 region has 17 residues. Germline-derived CDR1 and CDR2 are SGHTA and FQGTGA. J lost 6 bases, V lost 5 bases, and 14 bases had no gene match. CDR3 in DNA: TGTGCCAGCAGCCCACGGACCGGCGGGAGGCGGGCCGGGGAGCTGTTTTTT. Residues: CASSPRTGGRRAGELFF.

There are many counts of this clonotype. The chain has TRBV24-1 and TRBJ1-2, with 8 bases lining up with TRBD1. Germline CDR1 KGHDR, CDR2 SFDVKD. Trimming at V came to 10 bases and at J to 3 bases, leaving 9 bases not matched to a gene. The CDR3 runs to 14 residues. CDR3 in DNA: TGTGCCACAATCAGAGGACAGGGACACTATGGCTACACCTTC. It specifies CATIRGQGHYGYTF.

V and J are TRBV10-3 and TRBJ2-7; the D is unclear. Trimming left V 0 bases short and J 3 bases short, with 12 bases between. CDR3 size: 15 residues. In germline, CDR1 is ENHRY, CDR2 SYGVKD. The chain's CDR3 is CAISESLLRNYEQYF. The CDR3 DNA reads as TGTGCCATCAGTGAGTCCCTCCTCAGAAACTACGAGCAGTACTTC.

This clonotype is classed as medium-sized (0.01 to 0.1%). The rearrangement joins TRBV29-1 to TRBJ2-7, with 12 bases aligning to TRBD2. The germline CDR1 and CDR2 sequences are SQVTM and ANQGSEA. This CDR3 comprises 15 residues. The V gene end was trimmed by 2 bases and the J gene end by 1 base; junction bases not matched to a gene: 3. CDR3 protein: CSVEPLAGGSYEQYF. The CDR3 nucleotides are TGCAGCGTTGAACCCCTAGCGGGAGGGTCCTACGAGCAGTACTTC.

In its sample, this clonotype was seen a few times. As DNA, the CDR3 is TGTGCCAGCAGAGGAATAAGTCTCAATGAGCAGTTCTTC. Encoded protein: CASRGISLNEQFF. This chain links TRBV2 with TRBJ2-1; D unclear. Germline CDR1 reads SNHLY; CDR2 reads FYNNEI. There are 13 residues in the CDR3. The V gene lost 6 bases and the J gene lost 6 bases, with 12 bases spanning the gap.

Ten or more counts support this clonotype. The chain couples TRBV20-1 to TRBJ1-2; maybe TRBD1 (6 bases). V was cut by 0 bases and J by 7 bases, with 18 bases left in between. The CDR3 covers 15 residues. CDR1 DFQATT and CDR2 SNEGSKA come from the germline V gene (reference sequence). The CDR3 sequence: CSARDLRGGSGGYTF. For the CDR3, the DNA is TGCAGTGCTAGAGATCTCCGGGGGGGCTCGGGTGGCTACACCTTC.

At least ten counts were recorded for this clonotype. The rearrangement links TRBV19 to TRBJ2-2; weak D call: TRBD2 (5 bases). Trimming left V 6 bases short and J 6 bases short, with 14 bases between. Per germline, CDR1 LNHDA and CDR2 SQIVND (reference sequence). There are 14 residues in the CDR3. CDR3 sequence: CASRRGNPPGELFF. CDR3 in DNA: TGTGCCAGTAGACGGGGAAACCCCCCCGGGGAGCTGTTTTTT. Together with reference TRBV19 and TRBJ2-2, the CDR3 gives the full variable domain: DGGITQSPKYLFRKEGQNVTLSCEQNLNHDAMYWYRQDPGQGLRLIYYSQIVNDFQKGDIAEGYSVSREKKESFPLTVTSAQKNPTAFYLCASRRGNPPGELFFGEGSRLTVL.

This clonotype was observed a few times. This rearrangement joins TRBV14 to TRBJ2-4; 7 nucleotides line up with TRBD2. V gave up 0 bases and J gave up 0 bases; unmatched junction bases: 2. The germline V gene encodes CDR1 SGHDN and CDR2 FVKESK. The CDR3 has 16 residues. The CDR3 nucleotides read TGTGCCAGCAGCCAAGACCCGGGGGGAGCCAAAAACATTCAGTACTTC. Translation: CASSQDPGGAKNIQYF.

There are many counts of this clonotype. The rearrangement joins TRBV7-2 to TRBJ2-5, with D perhaps being TRBD1 or TRBD2 (5 bases each). Trimming stripped 5 bases from V and 5 bases from J, with 6 bases between. This CDR3 comprises 11 residues. Per the germline V gene, CDR1 is SGHTA and CDR2 is FQGNSA. DNA for the CDR3: TGTGCCAGCAGCGAGGGGGAGACCCAGTACTTC. It is translated as CASSEGETQYF.

This clonotype was detected many times. The rearrangement joins TRBV5-1 to TRBJ2-7; no firm D call. V was shortened by 0 bases and J by 3 bases, with 7 bases between the two germline ends. Germline CDR1 reads SGHRS; CDR2 reads YFSETQ. The CDR3 runs to 13 residues. For the CDR3, the DNA is TGCGCCAGCAGCTTGGCGCCGGTCTACGAGCAGTACTTC. This encodes CASSLAPVYEQYF.

This clonotype has a count of ten or more. V gene TRBV7-2 combines with J gene TRBJ2-7; no reliable D call. Trimming shortened V by 0 bases and J by 2 bases, and 11 bases separated the two germline ends. The length of the CDR3 is 15 residues. Per germline, CDR1 SGHTA and CDR2 FQGNSA. The DNA for the CDR3 is TGTGCCAGCAGCTTAGCTGGTAGAGGTCCCTACGAGCAGTACTTC. This translates into CASSLAGRGPYEQYF.

This clonotype was observed many times. This chain links TRBV5-1 with TRBJ2-2, with 7 bases aligning to TRBD2. Germline values: CDR1 SGHRS, CDR2 YFSETQ. This CDR3 comprises 16 residues. V lost 5 bases and J lost 0; bases outside the gene matches: 7. In nucleotides, the CDR3 is TGCGCCAGCAGGGTGTCTAGCGGATCGAACACCGGGGAGCTGTTTTTT. Amino acid sequence: CASRVSSGSNTGELFF.

At least ten counts were recorded for this clonotype. The rearrangement joins TRBV29-1 to TRBJ2-5, with D possibly matching TRBD2 (5 bases). Trimming took 7 bases from V and 1 from J, leaving 10 bases between them. This CDR3 contains 12 residues. CDR1 is SQVTM, CDR2 ANQGSEA, per germline. The CDR3 DNA is TGCAGCGCCCCCGGGATCCAAGAGACCCAGTACTTC. Translated: CSAPGIQETQYF.

In its sample, this clonotype was seen many times. The rearrangement links TRBV12-3 or TRBV12-4 to TRBJ2-2, with 7 bases identical to TRBD2. Losses at the gene ends were 3 bases for V and 5 bases for J; bases not matched to a gene: 3. The CDR3 sequence is 14 residues long. The CDR3 DNA reads TGTGCCAGCAGTTTCCCGGGACTAACCGGGGAGCTGTTTTTT. It translates to CASSFPGLTGELFF.

This clonotype was detected only a few times. The V call is TRBV7-6, the J call TRBJ2-5; 8 bases line up with TRBD1. The CDR3 sequence is 16 residues long. J was trimmed by 4 bases and V by 2 bases; bases with no gene match: 9. Germline V gives CDR1 SGHVS, CDR2 FNYEAQ. The CDR3 nucleotides are TGTGCCAGCAGCTTACGGACAGGGATGTTCGGAGAGACCCAGTACTTC. This gives the protein CASSLRTGMFGETQYF.